This T cell receptor (beta chain) was recovered during a study of cytomegalovirus exposure and HLA in healthy donors. General study results and limits: One later analysis reportedly identified an Asian-associated ancestry cluster that showed fewer N-insertions than the approximately 700-donor mean. Solely CMV serostatus was available to characterize immune exposure.

PCR amplification relied on 60 Vbeta primers (plus 13 Jbeta primers). The table came from immunoSEQ multiplex PCR; TCRdb's copy has only in-frame clones and leaves some out. The sample lists more than 100,000 clones, just under 80% occurring once. For this clone: Its specificity is not known.

The sample consisted of PBMCs. The sequence derives from a male donor in good health and CMV-seronegative.

This chain's CDR3 is CASSREGLAQETQYF. As DNA, the CDR3 is TGCGCCAGCAGCCGAGAGGGACTGGCCCAAGAGACCCAGTACTTC. The V and J genes are TRBV4-1 and TRBJ2-5, with D perhaps TRBD2 (6 bases). This CDR3 is built from 15 residues. Germline CDR1 and CDR2: MGHRA and YSYEKL. V lost 4 bases and J lost 1, with 13 bases in between.